This paragraph reports one T cell receptor (beta chain). The source of the sample is a study of shared clonotypes between healthy human individuals. The naive CD8 population came from CD45RO-negative cells selected for CCR7, without terminally differentiated effector memory CD45RA+ cells. Repertoires were generated with immunoSEQ multiplex PCR, while TCRdb's copy carries only in-frame clones and drops some. This table holds millions of clones, 85% to 95% found once. Trimming cost V 6 bases and J 4 bases, with 12 bases left between them. Germline CDR1 is SGHVS and CDR2 is FQNEAQ. The CDR3 is 13 residues long.

Input material: naive CD8+ T cells from PBMCs. The clonotype was recovered from a man aged 18 to 29 in good health. Some clones in this sample may be carry-over from other donors' samples. This rearrangement joins TRBV7-8 to TRBJ1-1, with D possibly being TRBD1 (5 bases). CDR3 loop: CASRVGRGTEAFF. As DNA, the CDR3 is TGTGCCAGCAGGGTGGGACGTGGCACTGAAGCTTTCTTT.